These 31 T cell receptor beta chains came from one sample sequenced in a study of T-cell reconstitution after alpha-beta-depleted transplantation in children. The library targeted TCRbeta and was prepared with unique molecular identifiers. TCRdb redid the calling of the PCR reads with MiXCR, one entry per CDR3 protein. The sample contains about 980,000 distinct CDR3 sequences, roughly 29% of which appear only once. The specimen comprised PBMCs, mostly from graft donor cells, sampled 360 days after TCRalphabeta/CD19-depleted stem cell transplant. These receptors came from a boy in the first two years of life who had a stem cell transplant for SCID, so the T cells may come from the graft donor.

The chain carries TRBV6-5 and TRBJ1-1, with 8 nucleotides matching TRBD1. CDR1 is MNHEY, CDR2 SVGAGI, per germline. V was pared by 1 base and J by 5 bases, with 6 bases of the junction left unmatched. The CDR3 extends over 15 amino acids. The CDR3: CASSYWQGAGTEAFF. Here the CDR3 DNA reads TGTGCCAGCAGTTACTGGCAGGGGGCAGGTACTGAAGCTTTCTTT.

In this sample, this clonotype turned up a few times. The chain uses TRBV12-3 or TRBV12-4 and TRBJ2-7, with a tentative D call TRBD1 (5 bases). Trimming left V 3 bases short and J 7 bases short, with 13 bases between. The CDR3 length is 13 residues. CDR3 bases: TGTGCCAGCAGTTTGTCAGGGATGGGGGAGCAGTACTTC. Translation: CASSLSGMGEQYF.

The chain recombines TRBV12-3 or TRBV12-4 with TRBJ2-7; D not certain. The V end lost 3 bases, the J end lost 0 bases, and 9 bases lay between the germline ends. CDR3 length: 14 residues. Here the CDR3 DNA reads TGTGCCAGCAGTTTTCCGGGTCCCTCCTACGAGCAGTACTTC. Protein sequence: CASSFPGPSYEQYF.

This clonotype came up a few times. J is TRBJ2-3 and V is TRBV7-9; perhaps TRBD1 as D (6 bases). Germline loops: CDR1 SEHNR, CDR2 FQNEAQ (reference sequence). The V end lost 0 bases, the J end lost 2 bases, and 9 bases lay between the germline ends. This CDR3 contains 15 residues. The CDR3, as DNA: TGTGCCAGCAGCTTAGCGGGGGCTTACACAGATACGCAGTATTTT. The encoded protein is CASSLAGAYTDTQYF.

There are a few counts of this clonotype. The rearrangement uses TRBV30 and TRBJ2-3; 10 nucleotides line up with TRBD2. V was clipped by 1 base and J by 2 bases; unmatched bases: 6. Germline V gene data show CDR1 as GTSNPN and CDR2 as SVGIG (reference sequence). This CDR3 region has 16 residues. The CDR3 DNA follows: TGTGCCTGGAGTGGCGAGCGGGGGGGCCTCACAGATACGCAGTATTTT. Translated: CAWSGERGGLTDTQYF.

This rearrangement joins TRBV29-1 to TRBJ2-1; D perhaps matches TRBD2 (5 bases). CDR1 SQVTM and CDR2 ANQGSEA come from the germline V gene. The CDR3 has 13 residues. Trimming cost V 6 bases and J 4 bases, with 13 bases left between them. This CDR3 is CSVAQTIYNEQFF. Written as DNA, the CDR3 is TGCAGCGTGGCCCAGACTATTTACAATGAGCAGTTCTTC.

V gene TRBV5-4 combines with J gene TRBJ2-1; TRBD2 agrees at 13 bases. Looked up from germline, CDR1 is SGHNT and CDR2 is YYREEE (reference sequence). Trimming cost V 0 bases and J 6 bases; bases outside gene matches: 9. The CDR3 runs to 18 residues. The CDR3 coding sequence is TGTGCCAGCAGCTTGGTACCGCCGACTAGCGGGAGGTCCAATGAGCAGTTCTTC. Translation: CASSLVPPTSGRSNEQFF.

This clonotype was seen only a few times. The chain has TRBV6-5 and TRBJ2-3; D perhaps matches TRBD1 (5 bases). Trimming took 2 bases from V and 2 from J, leaving 8 bases between them. The CDR3 has 14 amino acids. Looked up from germline, CDR1 is MNHEY and CDR2 is SVGAGI. The CDR3: CASSYGRATDTQYF. The DNA of the CDR3 is TGTGCCAGCAGTTACGGCAGGGCCACAGATACGCAGTATTTT.

This sequence joins TRBV4-2 and TRBJ1-1; 7 bases are shared with TRBD1. V dropped 2 bases and J dropped 11; count of bases not matched to a gene: 5. Germline V gene sequence: CDR1 LGHNA, CDR2 YNFKEQ. The CDR3 has 12 amino acids. CDR3 sequence reads: CASSQRRGWAFF. CDR3 bases: TGTGCCAGCAGCCAACGCAGGGGGTGGGCTTTCTTT.

The table lists this clonotype with a count of one. The chain's CDR3 is CATSNRLNTEAFF. CDR3 bases: TGTGCCACCAGTAACAGGCTGAACACTGAAGCTTTCTTT. The chain employs TRBV24-1 and TRBJ1-1, with a weak D call TRBD1 (5 bases). CDR1 and CDR2 from the germline V gene are KGHDR and SFDVKD. The CDR3 has 13 amino acids. Trimming removed 6 bases from V and 0 bases from J, with 7 bases in between.

This clonotype was counted many times. The V and J genes are TRBV14 and TRBJ2-1, with D unclear. Germline CDR1 is SGHDN and CDR2 is FVKESK. This CDR3 comprises 17 residues. Trimming stripped 0 bases from V and 6 bases from J, with 18 bases between. Written as DNA, the CDR3 is TGTGCCAGCAGCCAAGATGTAGTTGACGAGTGGTTCAATGAGCAGTTCTTC. Translation: CASSQDVVDEWFNEQFF.

This clonotype was detected many times. The chain joins TRBV7-9 to TRBJ2-7, with D unclear. The CDR3 length is 13 residues. The germline V gene has CDR1 SEHNR and CDR2 FQNEAQ (reference sequence). V was cut by 3 bases and J by 3 bases, with 9 bases left in between. The CDR3 spells CASSFSEDYEQYF. CDR3 bases: TGTGCCAGCAGCTTCAGTGAAGACTACGAGCAGTACTTC. The full variable domain, completed using reference TRBV7-9 and TRBJ2-7, is DTGVSQNPRHKITKRGQNVTFRCDPISEHNRLYWYRQTLGQGPEFLTYFQNEAQLEKSRLLSDRFSAERPKGSFSTLEIQRTEQGDSAMYLCASSFSEDYEQYFGPGTRLTVT.

This clonotype has just a few counts. This chain connects TRBV28 to TRBJ2-3, with TRBD2 as a possible D gene (6 bases). The V end was cut by 6 bases, the J end by 2 bases, with 24 bases between. The germline gives CDR1 MDHEN, CDR2 SYDVKM. This CDR3 is built from 18 residues. The CDR3 DNA follows: TGTGCCAGCAGCCGCAAAAACCTGGGACGGACTACCACAGATACGCAGTATTTT. This gives the protein CASSRKNLGRTTTDTQYF.

The chain is built from TRBV5-1 and TRBJ2-5; tentatively, D is TRBD1 (7 bases). Germline V gene lookup returns CDR1 SGHRS and CDR2 YFSETQ. The CDR3 contains 16 residues. The V gene lost 4 bases and the J gene lost 2 bases, with 18 bases spanning the gap. CDR3 nucleotide sequence: TGCGCCAGCAGCACTGGGGGGACAGTTCAACAAGAGACCCAGTACTTC. Protein: CASSTGGTVQQETQYF.

This clonotype showed up just a few times. The rearrangement joins TRBV3-1 to TRBJ2-7, with D possibly matching TRBD1 (6 bases). The ends were cut back, 5 bases at V and 0 bases at J, with 17 bases in the middle. CDR3 size: 16 residues. Germline CDR1 LGHDT, CDR2 YNNKEL (reference sequence). In nucleotides, the CDR3 is TGTGCCAGCAGCTCAACTAGACAGGCGAGCTCCTACGAGCAGTACTTC. This translates into CASSSTRQASSYEQYF.

This sequence joins TRBV14 and TRBJ2-7; possible D gene TRBD2, 6 bases. Deletions cut 2 bases from V and 5 bases from J, with 16 bases between. The germline V gene encodes CDR1 SGHDN and CDR2 FVKESK. There are 15 residues in the CDR3. Here the CDR3 reads CASSQTGVSIHEQYF. CDR3 in DNA: TGTGCCAGCAGCCAAACGGGGGTGAGCATCCACGAGCAGTACTTC.

V and J are TRBV4-1 and TRBJ2-6; D gene uncertain. The CDR3 loop spans 16 amino acids. In germline, CDR1 is MGHRA, CDR2 YSYEKL. Trimming left V 1 base short and J 3 bases short, with 10 bases between. The CDR3 DNA reads TGCGCCAGCAGCCAAGGGCGGTCTGTTGGGGCCAACGTCCTGACTTTC. It specifies CASSQGRSVGANVLTF.

This clonotype was seen a handful of times. The chain combines TRBV12-3 or TRBV12-4 with TRBJ1-1; no clear D. There are 14 residues in the CDR3. The V gene lost 3 bases and the J gene lost 3 bases, with 11 bases spanning the gap. Here the CDR3 reads CASSFGRRDTEAFF. DNA for the CDR3: TGTGCCAGCAGTTTCGGAAGACGGGACACTGAAGCTTTCTTT.

This clonotype was detected once. V usage is TRBV12-3 or TRBV12-4 and J usage is TRBJ1-4; D is undetermined. The ends were cut back, 4 bases at V and 5 bases at J, with 20 bases in the middle. This CDR3 is built from 17 residues. In nucleotides, the CDR3 is TGTGCCAGCAGTTCTTGGAGGGAAGGTCGATCCAATGAAAAACTGTTTTTT. This sequence encodes CASSSWREGRSNEKLFF.

V is TRBV28 and J is TRBJ1-3, with a weak D call TRBD1 (6 bases). The V and J ends lost 8 bases and 0 bases respectively, with 17 bases between them. Germline V gives CDR1 MDHEN, CDR2 SYDVKM. This CDR3 has 16 amino acids. CDR3 protein: CASGPGTRPSGNTIYF. The DNA of the CDR3 is TGTGCCAGCGGACCGGGGACACGACCCTCTGGAAACACCATATATTTT.

This clonotype has just one count. The CDR3 end shows no conserved phenylalanine or tryptophan, and so a read error is likely. This chain links TRBV27 with TRBJ2-7; 8 bases match TRBD1. CDR3 length equals 15 residues. The V gene's germline CDR1 is MNHEY and CDR2 SMNVEV (reference sequence). The junction had 8 bases not matched to a gene; V was cut back by 5 bases and J by 2 bases. CDR3 protein: CASSPRTGRTYEQYL. CDR3 nucleotides: TGTGCCAGCAGTCCCAGGACAGGGAGAACCTACGAGCAGTACCTC.

CDR3 sequence: CSASLAVETQYF. The CDR3 coding sequence is TGCAGTGCTTCCCTAGCGGTTGAGACCCAGTACTTC. The V and J genes are TRBV20-1 and TRBJ2-5; 7 nucleotides match TRBD2. Trimming cost V 5 bases and J 5 bases; bases outside gene matches: 5. The CDR3 is 12 amino acids. Germline V CDR1 and CDR2: DFQATT, SNEGSKA (reference sequence).

V and J are TRBV4-3 and TRBJ2-1; 9 nucleotides align to TRBD2. The CDR3 runs 16 residues. CDR1 is LGHNA and CDR2 is YSLEER in the germline V gene. V was pared by 0 bases and J by 13 bases, with 13 bases of the junction left unmatched. DNA for the CDR3: TGCGCCAGCAGCCAAGAAAGGGGACTAGCAGGGCCCCTTCAGTTCTTC. It translates to CASSQERGLAGPLQFF.

In its sample, this clonotype was seen a few times. The chain recombines TRBV4-2 with TRBJ1-4; D is ambiguous. CDR1 is LGHNA, CDR2 YNFKEQ, per germline. V shed 1 base and J shed 8 bases, with 8 bases lying between them. The CDR3 runs 13 residues. The CDR3 DNA is TGTGCCAGCAGCCAAGCCCGACGGGAAAAACTGTTTTTT. Its translation: CASSQARREKLFF.

The chain links TRBV6-1 to TRBJ2-2; 7 positions agree with TRBD2. The ends lost 6 bases at V and 5 bases at J; junction bases unmatched: 15. In germline, CDR1 is MNHNS, CDR2 SASEGT. The CDR3 covers 17 residues. CDR3 loop: CASSRRGTGGLTGELFF. The DNA for the CDR3 is TGTGCCAGCAGCCGAAGAGGGACCGGGGGGTTGACCGGGGAGCTGTTTTTT.

The chain couples TRBV27 to TRBJ2-3, with D unclear. V lost 7 bases, J lost 2 bases, and 4 bases lay in between. Germline lookup yields CDR1 MNHEY and CDR2 SMNVEV (reference sequence). The CDR3 covers 11 residues. DNA for the CDR3: TGTGCCAGCATGACCACAGATACGCAGTATTTT. This codes for CASMTTDTQYF.

This chain links TRBV6-2 or TRBV6-3 with TRBJ1-1; D is unresolved. The CDR3 covers 14 residues. Germline V gene sequence: CDR1 MNHEY, CDR2 SVGEGT. The V end was cut by 4 bases, the J end by 3 bases, with 12 bases between. CDR3 protein: CASSSGPHDTEAFF. DNA of the CDR3: TGTGCCAGCAGTTCGGGCCCGCACGACACTGAAGCTTTCTTT.

A few counts support this clonotype. The chain carries TRBV12-3 or TRBV12-4 and TRBJ2-1; D possibly corresponds to TRBD2 (7 bases). This CDR3 is 16 amino acids long. With 3 bases removed from V and 4 bases from J, the gap between germline ends came to 16 bases. The CDR3 region is CASSFRGGPQYNEQFF. The CDR3 DNA sequence: TGTGCCAGCAGTTTTCGCGGGGGCCCTCAGTACAATGAGCAGTTCTTC.

This chain connects TRBV4-1 to TRBJ2-7, with D possibly matching TRBD2 (6 bases). The V end lost 4 bases, the J end lost 5 bases, and 15 bases lay between the germline ends. Germline V gene data show CDR1 as MGHRA and CDR2 as YSYEKL. The CDR3 has 14 amino acids. Here the CDR3 reads CASSRGTALDEQYF. The CDR3, as DNA: TGCGCCAGCAGCCGCGGGACCGCCTTGGACGAGCAGTACTTC.

The chain is built from TRBV12-3 or TRBV12-4 and TRBJ1-2; D is unclear. V was clipped by 1 base and J by 0 bases, with 9 bases between them. This CDR3 contains 15 residues. The CDR3 spells CASSLGVGPNYGYTF. CDR3 nucleotide sequence: TGTGCCAGCAGTTTAGGCGTCGGCCCTAACTATGGCTACACCTTC.

The CDR3 loop is CASTVQPSSYEQYF. The CDR3 DNA reads TGCGCCAGCACGGTCCAGCCGAGCTCCTACGAGCAGTACTTC. This chain uses TRBV5-1 with TRBJ2-7; D is unclear. The CDR3 has 14 amino acids. In germline, CDR1 is SGHRS, CDR2 YFSETQ. Trimming shortened V by 6 bases and J by 0 bases, and 13 bases separated the two germline ends.